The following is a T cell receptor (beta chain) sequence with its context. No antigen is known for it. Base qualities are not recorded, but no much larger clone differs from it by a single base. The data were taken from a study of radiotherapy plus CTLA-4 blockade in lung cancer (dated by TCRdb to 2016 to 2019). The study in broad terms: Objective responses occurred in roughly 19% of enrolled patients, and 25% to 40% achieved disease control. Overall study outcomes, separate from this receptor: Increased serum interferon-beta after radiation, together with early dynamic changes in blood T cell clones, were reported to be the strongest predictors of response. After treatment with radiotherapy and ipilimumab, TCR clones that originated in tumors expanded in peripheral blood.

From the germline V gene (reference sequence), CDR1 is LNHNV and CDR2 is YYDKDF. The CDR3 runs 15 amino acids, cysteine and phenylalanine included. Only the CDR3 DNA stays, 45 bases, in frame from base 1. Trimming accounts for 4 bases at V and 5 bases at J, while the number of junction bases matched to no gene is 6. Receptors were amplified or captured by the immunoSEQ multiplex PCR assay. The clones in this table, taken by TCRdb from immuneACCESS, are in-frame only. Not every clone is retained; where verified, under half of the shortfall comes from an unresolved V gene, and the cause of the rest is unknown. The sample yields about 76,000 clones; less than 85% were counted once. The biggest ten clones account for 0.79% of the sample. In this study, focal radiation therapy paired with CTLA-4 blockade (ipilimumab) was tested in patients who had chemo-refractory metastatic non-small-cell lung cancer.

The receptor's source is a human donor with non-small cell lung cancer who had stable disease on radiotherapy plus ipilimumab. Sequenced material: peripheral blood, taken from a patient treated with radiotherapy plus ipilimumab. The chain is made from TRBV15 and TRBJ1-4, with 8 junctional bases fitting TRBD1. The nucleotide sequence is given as TGTGCCACCAGCACCCCGGACAGGGCCAATGAAAAACTGTTTTTT. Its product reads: CATSTPDRANEKLFF.